This T cell receptor beta chain is drawn from a study of post-analysis software for immune sequencing data. Study background: The patients showed relapsing-remitting, secondary progressive and progressive-relapsing multiple sclerosis courses.

Study results and caveats: Elevated frequency relative to controls characterized several TRBV segments in patients, TRBV5-6, TRBV5-1 and TRBV20-1 among them. Among multiple sclerosis patients, normalized Chao1 diversity was significantly below that of controls.

This CDR3 has 16 amino acids. V shed 1 base, J shed 2 bases, and the junction held 5 bases outside the gene matches. Germline V gene data show CDR1 as LNHNV and CDR2 as YYDKDF (reference sequence). Unique molecular identifiers had been added to the TCR beta cDNA libraries. T cells numbering about 0.85 to 10 million yielded some 480,000 cDNA molecules. One entry per CDR3 protein results from TCRdb running MiXCR on the PCR reads. In the table there are 650,000 to 900,000 distinct CDR3 sequences, about 43% of which are singletons. Comments on this clonotype: The antigen is undetermined.

This clonotype originated in a girl between 5 and 17 years old with multiple sclerosis. The J gene is TRBJ2-7, the V gene TRBV15; 10 bases are shared with TRBD1. Sequenced sample: blood. In DNA form, the CDR3 reads TGTGCCACCAGCAGAGGTGGGGGACAGGGGACCTACGAGCAGTACTTC. Its protein product is CATSRGGGQGTYEQYF.